A single sample gave rise to the 27 T cell receptor beta chains below, sequenced in a study of blood T cell repertoires in COVID-19. Measured with immunoSEQ multiplex PCR; TCRdb has only the in-frame clones, and not every one. The table has approximately 150,000 clones, over 80% seen once. Specimen: peripheral blood. The receptor set was obtained from a man between 65 and 85 years old who had recovered from COVID-19.

V usage is TRBV5-1 and J usage is TRBJ2-5; TRBD1 matches at 10 bases. J gave up 5 bases and V 2 bases, and 15 bases lay outside the gene matches. The length of the CDR3 is 18 residues. Germline V gene sequence: CDR1 SGHRS, CDR2 YFSETQ. The CDR3 DNA sequence: TGCGCCAGCAGCTTTACTCCGACGACAGGGGGCCTTTGGGAGACCCAGTACTTC. Encoded protein: CASSFTPTTGGLWETQYF.

In its sample, this clone was seen a few times. DNA of the CDR3: TGTGCCAGCAGTTACTCGAGGTGGCAGGGGGCCTACGAGCAGTACTTC. It encodes CASSYSRWQGAYEQYF. This chain joins TRBV6-5 and TRBJ2-7; 7 bases are shared with TRBD1. The length of the CDR3 is 16 residues. Germline values: CDR1 MNHEY, CDR2 SVGAGI. V lost 0 bases to trimming and J lost 2 bases; unmatched junction nucleotides: 7.

The chain uses TRBV27 and TRBJ1-2; no clear D. V was clipped by 3 bases and J by 2 bases, with 7 bases between them. Germline V gene sequence: CDR1 MNHEY, CDR2 SMNVEV (reference sequence). There are 13 residues in the CDR3. The CDR3 nucleotides read TGTGCCAGCAGTTTTAGACAAAACTATGGCTACACCTTC. Protein: CASSFRQNYGYTF.

The V call is TRBV12-3 or TRBV12-4, the J call TRBJ2-7; D unclear. Trimming removed 1 base at V and 6 bases at J, with 10 bases between. The length of the CDR3 is 13 residues. CDR3 coding DNA: TGTGCCAGCAGTTTAGGTCCGGGTTTCGAGCAGTACTTC. Amino acid sequence: CASSLGPGFEQYF.

This clone came up once. This chain links TRBV3-1 (or the pseudogene TRBV3-2) with TRBJ1-1; possible D gene TRBD1, 6 bases. There are 13 residues in the CDR3. The V gene's germline CDR1 is LGHDT and CDR2 YNNKEL (reference sequence). The V end was cut by 4 bases, the J end by 9 bases, with 15 bases between. CDR3 DNA: TGTGCCAGCAGCCCCCCAGGGGCACCGAAAGCTTTCTTT. Its protein is CASSPPGAPKAFF.

The chain has TRBV19 and TRBJ2-2, with TRBD1 matching 8 bases. The V segment lost 4 bases and the J segment 4 bases; nucleotides outside the gene matches: 8. The CDR3 runs to 16 residues. Germline lookup yields CDR1 LNHDA and CDR2 SQIVND (reference sequence). DNA for the CDR3: TGTGCCAGTAGTAGCGGACAGGGACGAGGCACCGGGGAGCTGTTTTTT. Protein: CASSSGQGRGTGELFF.

The chain combines TRBV30 with TRBJ1-5; 8 nucleotides agree with TRBD1. In germline, CDR1 is GTSNPN, CDR2 SVGIG (reference sequence). The J segment lost 7 bases and the V segment lost 1 base, leaving 3 bases of the junction unmatched. The CDR3 spans 13 residues. The CDR3: CAWSDRGDQPQHF. The CDR3 bases are TGTGCCTGGAGTGACAGGGGGGACCAGCCCCAGCATTTT.

V usage is TRBV5-1 and J usage is TRBJ2-1; maybe TRBD1 (6 bases). The germline V gene has CDR1 SGHRS and CDR2 YFSETQ. CDR3 size: 14 residues. Trimming removed 0 bases at V and 8 bases at J, with 12 bases between. The CDR3 loop reads CASSLVVGADEQFF. The CDR3, as DNA: TGCGCCAGCAGCTTGGTTGTGGGGGCGGATGAGCAGTTCTTC.

This clone was counted once. The chain links TRBV5-1 to TRBJ1-1; D possibly corresponds to TRBD1 (5 bases). Trimming pared 0 bases from V and 7 bases from J, leaving 13 bases between. CDR3 length: 14 amino acids. Germline V gene sequence: CDR1 SGHRS, CDR2 YFSETQ. CDR3 bases: TGCGCCAGCAGCTTGGGACAGAAGCTTGATGAAGCTTTCTTT. Translation: CASSLGQKLDEAFF.

The V call is TRBV28, the J call TRBJ1-2; TRBD1 matches 9 bases. CDR3 length equals 18 residues. Losses at the gene ends were 6 bases for V and 4 bases for J; bases not matched to a gene: 18. In germline, CDR1 is MDHEN, CDR2 SYDVKM. CDR3 loop: CASRKPGQGYISIYGYTF. The CDR3 DNA reads as TGTGCCAGCAGAAAACCGGGACAGGGATATATAAGTATCTATGGCTACACCTTC.

This clone was recorded only once. V is TRBV25-1 and J is TRBJ1-1, with 9 bases identical to TRBD1. The CDR3 runs to 13 residues. V trimming: 6 bases; J trimming: 4 bases; junction bases outside the gene matches: 3. CDR1 is MGHDK and CDR2 is SYGVNS in the germline V gene. The CDR3 nucleotides are TGTGCCAGCAGGGGACAGGGTATCACTGAAGCTTTCTTT. This sequence encodes CASRGQGITEAFF.

This chain links TRBV19 with TRBJ1-2; 9 nucleotides match TRBD1. This CDR3 has 14 residues. Trimming cost V 6 bases and J 2 bases; bases outside gene matches: 4. The germline V gene encodes CDR1 LNHDA and CDR2 SQIVND (reference sequence). CDR3 coding DNA: TGTGCCAGTAGATCCGGGACAGGGAACTATGGCTACACCTTC. It translates to CASRSGTGNYGYTF.

The genes are TRBV4-2 and TRBJ1-2, with 8 nucleotides matching TRBD1. Germline loops: CDR1 LGHNA, CDR2 YNFKEQ. CDR3 length equals 15 residues. Losses at the gene ends were 0 bases for V and 9 bases for J; bases not matched to a gene: 9. The CDR3 is CASSQDRGQDRSYTF. DNA of the CDR3: TGTGCCAGCAGCCAAGATCGGGGACAGGATAGGAGCTACACCTTC.

V is TRBV28 and J is TRBJ1-3, with 7 bases lining up with TRBD1. The V and J ends lost 8 bases and 3 bases, in that order; junction bases with no gene match: 4. CDR1 MDHEN and CDR2 SYDVKM come from the germline V gene. The CDR3 runs 13 residues. Here the CDR3 reads CASDTGDGNTIYF. CDR3 DNA sequence: TGTGCCAGCGATACAGGGGATGGAAACACCATATATTTT.

This chain uses TRBV24-1 with TRBJ2-1; TRBD1 aligns across 8 bases. J was trimmed by 3 bases and V by 4 bases; bases with no gene match: 7. CDR3 length: 16 amino acids. Per germline, CDR1 KGHDR and CDR2 SFDVKD. CDR3 coding DNA: TGTGCCACCAGTGACCCGACAGGGGCCGGCTACAATGAGCAGTTCTTC. The encoded protein is CATSDPTGAGYNEQFF.

The chain uses TRBV9 and TRBJ2-1, with D possibly TRBD1 on 6 matching bases. The V gene's germline CDR1 is SGDLS and CDR2 YYNGEE. Trimming left V 0 bases short and J 10 bases short, with 14 bases between. The CDR3 contains 14 residues. The chain's CDR3 is CASSVVGTKDEQFF. CDR3 DNA: TGTGCCAGCAGCGTAGTCGGGACAAAGGACGAGCAGTTCTTC.

The chain uses TRBV12-3 or TRBV12-4 and TRBJ2-1; possibly TRBD1 for D (5 bases). V lost 6 bases and J lost 8, with 14 bases in between. This CDR3 spans 13 amino acids. In DNA form, the CDR3 reads TGTGCCAGCAGGAGACCCTGGGGCGATGAGCAGTTCTTC. Amino acids: CASRRPWGDEQFF.

V usage is TRBV18 and J usage is TRBJ2-7; TRBD2 might be the D (5 bases). Germline loops: CDR1 KGHSH, CDR2 LQKENI. The CDR3 is 13 residues long. V was pared by 6 bases and J by 1 base, with 10 bases between. CDR3 sequence (DNA): TGTGCCAGCTCTTACGGGGATTCCTACGAGCAGTACTTC. Its translation: CASSYGDSYEQYF.

The chain links TRBV18 to TRBJ1-3; D remains unclear. Germline CDR1 is KGHSH and CDR2 is LQKENI. Trimming pared 3 bases from V and 4 bases from J, leaving 10 bases between. The CDR3 spans 14 residues. The CDR3 loop reads CASSPSQAGNTIYF. In DNA form, the CDR3 reads TGTGCCAGCTCACCGTCCCAGGCAGGAAACACCATATATTTT.

The rearrangement links TRBV12-5 to TRBJ1-4; 8 bases match TRBD1. The V gene end was trimmed by 2 bases and the J gene end by 8 bases; junction bases not matched to a gene: 31. This CDR3 contains 23 residues. CDR1 and CDR2 (germline): LGHNT, FRNRAP. The DNA for the CDR3 is TGTGCTAGTGGTTTGCCCGGTCCCACTAGAGACAGGGGAAGCGTTGAGTTTATGGAAAAACTGTTTTTT. Translation gives CASGLPGPTRDRGSVEFMEKLFF.

The gene calls are TRBV7-9 and TRBJ1-1; a possible D gene is TRBD1 (5 bases). CDR1 is SEHNR and CDR2 is FQNEAQ in the germline V gene (reference sequence). The CDR3 runs to 14 residues. Between the trimmed V and J ends, which lost 3 bases and 1 base, there was a span of 9 bases. CDR3 amino acids: CASSLAGSNTEAFF. The DNA of the CDR3 is TGTGCCAGCAGCTTGGCAGGGTCGAACACTGAAGCTTTCTTT.

The genes are TRBV5-8 and TRBJ1-1; D gene unclear. CDR1 SGHTS and CDR2 YDEGEE come from the germline V gene. The CDR3 loop spans 15 amino acids. Trimming pared 4 bases from V and 0 bases from J, leaving 13 bases between. CDR3 sequence reads: CASSPLDWMNTEAFF. In DNA form, the CDR3 reads TGTGCCAGCAGCCCTTTGGACTGGATGAACACTGAAGCTTTCTTT. Drawing the rest from reference TRBV5-8 and TRBJ1-1, the complete variable domain is EAGVTQSPTHLIKTRGQQATLRCSPISGHTSVYWYQQALGLGLQFLLWYDEGEERNRGNFPPRFSGRQFPNYSSELNVNALELEDSALYLCASSPLDWMNTEAFFGQGTRLTVV.

J is TRBJ2-7 and V is TRBV19; a possible D gene is TRBD1 (6 bases). Germline loops: CDR1 LNHDA, CDR2 SQIVND (reference sequence). This CDR3 has 15 residues. V lost 4 bases and J lost 4, with 17 bases in between. The CDR3 DNA is TGTGCCAGTAGTAGGGTCGGCAGGGGAAATTACGAGCAGTACTTC. Translating gives CASSRVGRGNYEQYF.

The chain carries TRBV9 and TRBJ2-1; 9 nucleotides align to TRBD2. This CDR3 has 14 residues. Germline CDR1 SGDLS, CDR2 YYNGEE. Losses at the gene ends were 3 bases for V and 8 bases for J; bases not matched to a gene: 6. For the CDR3, the DNA is TGTGCCAGCAGCGCCGGGGGACTAGCATATGAGCAGTTCTTC. Translated, it gives CASSAGGLAYEQFF.

The rearrangement links TRBV5-1 to TRBJ2-1; no firm D call. This CDR3 has 15 residues. The V and J ends lost 1 base and 0 bases respectively, with 8 bases between them. CDR1 is SGHRS, CDR2 YFSETQ, per germline. CDR3 sequence: CASSLHLSSYNEQFF. As DNA, the CDR3 is TGCGCCAGCAGCTTGCACCTGAGCTCCTACAATGAGCAGTTCTTC.

The chain couples TRBV5-1 to TRBJ2-2; D is undetermined. V lost 0 bases, J lost 3 bases, and 9 bases lay in between. The CDR3 spans 15 residues. From germline, CDR1 is SGHRS and CDR2 YFSETQ. In nucleotides, the CDR3 is TGCGCCAGCAGCTTGGGAGGTGGTTACACCGGGGAGCTGTTTTTT. It translates to CASSLGGGYTGELFF.

The chain carries TRBV5-1 and TRBJ2-2; the D gene is possibly TRBD2 (5 bases). The germline gives CDR1 SGHRS, CDR2 YFSETQ. V gave up 4 bases and J gave up 7 bases, with 11 bases separating them. This CDR3 comprises 13 residues. The chain's CDR3 is CASSGFGSGELFF. CDR3 coding DNA: TGCGCCAGCAGCGGGTTTGGGAGCGGGGAGCTGTTTTTT.